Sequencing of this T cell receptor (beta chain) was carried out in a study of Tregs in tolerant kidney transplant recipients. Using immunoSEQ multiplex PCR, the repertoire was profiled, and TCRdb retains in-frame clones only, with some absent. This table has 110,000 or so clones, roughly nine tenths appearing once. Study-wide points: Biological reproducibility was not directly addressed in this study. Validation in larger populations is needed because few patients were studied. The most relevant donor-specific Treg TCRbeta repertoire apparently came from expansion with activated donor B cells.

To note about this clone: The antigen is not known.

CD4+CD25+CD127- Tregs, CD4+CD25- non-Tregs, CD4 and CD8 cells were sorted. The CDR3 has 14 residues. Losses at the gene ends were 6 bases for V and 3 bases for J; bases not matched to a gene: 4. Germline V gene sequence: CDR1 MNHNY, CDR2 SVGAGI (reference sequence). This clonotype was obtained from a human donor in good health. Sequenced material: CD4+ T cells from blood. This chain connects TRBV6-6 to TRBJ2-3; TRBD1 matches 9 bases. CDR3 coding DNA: TGTGCCAGCAGGAACAGGGGGCGAACAGATACGCAGTATTTT. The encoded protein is CASRNRGRTDTQYF.